A single sample gave rise to the 27 T cell receptor beta chains below, sequenced in a study of CD8 T cells in ankylosing spondylitis. Via MiXCR, TCRdb re-called the 5' RACE reads, giving one row per CDR3 protein. The sample includes under 300,000 distinct CDR3 sequences, approximately 12% of them seen just once. The sample taken for sequencing was blood, either unsorted or a sorted T cell fraction (not recorded which). These TCRs come from a male donor with ankylosing spondylitis or in good health (not recorded which).

This clonotype was counted many times. This rearrangement joins TRBV27 to TRBJ1-1, with 9 bases aligning to TRBD1. This CDR3 region has 15 residues. Germline V gives CDR1 MNHEY, CDR2 SMNVEV (reference sequence). Trimming cost V 2 bases and J 4 bases; bases outside gene matches: 5. The CDR3 DNA reads as TGTGCCAGCAGTTTACATGGGACAGGGATCACTGAAGCTTTCTTT. Translation gives CASSLHGTGITEAFF.

This clonotype was seen many times. The genes are TRBV7-8 and TRBJ1-2, with D possibly TRBD1 on 6 matching bases. The CDR3 sequence is 15 residues long. Germline CDR1 reads SGHVS; CDR2 reads FQNEAQ. V lost 5 bases and J lost 3, with 16 bases in between. CDR3 coding DNA: TGTGCCAGCAGCCTCCCCGCGACAGGTCACTATGGCTACACCTTC. Protein product: CASSLPATGHYGYTF.

This clonotype was detected ten times or more. The chain carries TRBV15 and TRBJ2-7; perhaps D is TRBD1 or TRBD2 (6 bases each). In germline, CDR1 is LNHNV, CDR2 YYDKDF (reference sequence). V was trimmed by 0 bases and J by 4 bases, leaving 10 bases between them. The CDR3 is made up of 14 amino acids. The CDR3 DNA sequence: TGTGCCACCAGCAGAGATGGGGGGCTATACGAGCAGTACTTC. This sequence encodes CATSRDGGLYEQYF.

This clonotype occurred many times. For the CDR3, the DNA is TGTGCCAGAAGCGGGATTGTGGGAGGTTGGAAAGATACGCAGTATTTT. This encodes CARSGIVGGWKDTQYF. The chain couples TRBV27 to TRBJ2-3; 7 bases agree with TRBD2. Germline V lookup: CDR1 MNHEY, CDR2 SMNVEV (reference sequence). The CDR3 sequence is 16 residues long. After removal of 9 bases from V and 5 bases from J, the junction contained 17 bases not matched to a gene.

This clonotype was seen repeatedly, ten times or more. This chain uses TRBV12-3 or TRBV12-4 with TRBJ2-2; 8 bases match TRBD2. The CDR3 runs 15 residues. Losses at the gene ends were 4 bases for V and 2 bases for J; bases not matched to a gene: 3. This chain's CDR3 is CASSWTSSNTGELFF. CDR3 bases: TGTGCCAGCAGTTGGACTAGCTCAAACACCGGGGAGCTGTTTTTT.

This clonotype was counted only a few times. This chain uses TRBV5-1 with TRBJ2-7; D may be TRBD2 (5 bases). Germline-derived CDR1 and CDR2 are SGHRS and YFSETQ. V was clipped by 0 bases and J by 4 bases, with 8 bases between them. This CDR3 has 13 residues. CDR3: CASSLARDYEQYF. CDR3 coding DNA: TGCGCCAGCAGCTTGGCCCGGGATTACGAGCAGTACTTC.

This clonotype occurred many times. This chain links TRBV4-2 with TRBJ2-2; D is undetermined. CDR1 is LGHNA, CDR2 YNFKEQ, per germline. The V gene lost 0 bases and the J gene lost 2 bases, with 13 bases spanning the gap. This CDR3 has 17 residues. The CDR3: CASSQDFAGKNTGELFF. In nucleotides, the CDR3 is TGTGCCAGCAGCCAAGATTTCGCTGGCAAAAACACCGGGGAGCTGTTTTTT.

This clonotype has at least ten counts. The rearrangement links TRBV20-1 to TRBJ1-2; 7 bases map to TRBD1. Germline assignment: CDR1 DFQATT and CDR2 SNEGSKA (reference sequence). The CDR3 sequence is 13 residues long. V dropped 6 bases and J dropped 5; count of bases not matched to a gene: 9. For the CDR3, the DNA is TGCAGTGCAGAAGGGACAGCGGGATATGGCTACACCTTC. Amino acid sequence: CSAEGTAGYGYTF.

This clonotype was seen ten or more times. This chain connects TRBV29-1 to TRBJ2-3; 9 bases are shared with TRBD2. The CDR3 is 13 residues long. Germline trimming cut 3 bases from V and 5 bases from J; bases unmatched to any gene: 3. Germline-derived CDR1 and CDR2 are SQVTM and ANQGSEA. DNA of the CDR3: TGCAGCGTTGAGACTAGCGGAGGAGATACGCAGTATTTT. Its translation is CSVETSGGDTQYF.

This chain joins TRBV12-3 or TRBV12-4 and TRBJ2-1; TRBD1 or TRBD2 may be the D gene (5 bases each). The CDR3 contains 16 residues. V lost 5 bases and J 0 bases, leaving 14 bases between the germline ends. In DNA, the CDR3 is TGTGCCAGCAGTACCCCACCGGGGCCCTCCTACAATGAGCAGTTCTTC. It encodes CASSTPPGPSYNEQFF.

This rearrangement joins TRBV10-2 to TRBJ1-2; no clear D. Trimming shortened V by 3 bases and J by 4 bases, and 12 bases separated the two germline ends. This CDR3 is built from 14 residues. Germline V lookup: CDR1 WSHSY, CDR2 SAAADI. The CDR3 DNA follows: TGCGCCAGCAGTGACGTCGATCAGGTCTATGGCTACACCTTC. Protein: CASSDVDQVYGYTF.

This clonotype was seen many times. The V gene is TRBV28, the J gene TRBJ2-2; D gene uncertain. Germline V gives CDR1 MDHEN, CDR2 SYDVKM. V lost 3 bases, J lost 7 bases, and 9 bases lay in between. CDR3 size: 13 residues. In DNA form, the CDR3 reads TGTGCCAGCAGTTTCCGGGCCCACGGGGAGCTGTTTTTT. Translating it yields CASSFRAHGELFF.

This clonotype has ten or more counts. V usage is TRBV7-7 and J usage is TRBJ2-2, with unresolved D. CDR3 length: 13 amino acids. Trimming removed 2 bases from V and 6 bases from J, with 7 bases in between. Per germline, CDR1 SSHAT and CDR2 FNYEAQ (reference sequence). CDR3 sequence reads: CASSLHGPGELFF. The CDR3 DNA reads TGTGCCAGCAGCTTACACGGACCCGGGGAGCTGTTTTTT. Based on the CDR3 plus reference TRBV7-7 and TRBJ2-2, the full variable domain is GAGVSQSPRYKVTKRGQDVTLRCDPISSHATLYWYQQALGQGPEFLTYFNYEAQPDKSGLPSDRFSAERPEGSISTLTIQRTEQRDSAMYRCASSLHGPGELFFGEGSRLTVL.

This clonotype was seen repeatedly, ten times or more. The chain recombines TRBV10-3 with TRBJ2-3; a possible D gene is TRBD2 (5 bases). With 3 bases removed from V and 5 bases from J, the gap between germline ends came to 12 bases. The CDR3 sequence is 14 residues long. The germline V gene has CDR1 ENHRY and CDR2 SYGVKD. The CDR3 loop reads CAISEWENVDTQYF. The CDR3 DNA is TGTGCCATCAGTGAATGGGAGAATGTAGATACGCAGTATTTT.

This clonotype occurred many times. This chain uses TRBV7-8 with TRBJ2-2; 11 bases line up with TRBD2. The germline V gene encodes CDR1 SGHVS and CDR2 FQNEAQ. V shed 5 bases and J 0 bases; nucleotides not matched to a gene: 5. The CDR3 runs 17 residues. The CDR3 sequence is CASSLGLAVANTGELFF. The DNA of the CDR3 is TGTGCCAGCAGCCTGGGACTAGCGGTCGCGAACACCGGGGAGCTGTTTTTT.

This clonotype has at least ten counts. The gene calls are TRBV20-1 and TRBJ1-1; 9 bases align to TRBD1. The germline V gene has CDR1 DFQATT and CDR2 SNEGSKA (reference sequence). CDR3 size: 15 residues. This CDR3 reads CSSGTGLIGYTEAFF. The CDR3 coding sequence is TGCAGCTCCGGGACAGGGCTTATAGGGTACACTGAAGCTTTCTTT.

This clonotype was observed at least ten times. This chain uses TRBV28 with TRBJ1-1; no firm D call. The CDR3 has 13 residues. Germline CDR1 and CDR2: MDHEN and SYDVKM. Trimming stripped 3 bases from V and 5 bases from J, with 10 bases between. CDR3 DNA sequence: TGTGCCAGCAGTTTCACACAGCTTACTGAAGCTTTCTTT. Residues: CASSFTQLTEAFF. Supplemented by reference TRBV28 and TRBJ1-1, the full variable domain reads DVKVTQSSRYLVKRTGEKVFLECVQDMDHENMFWYRQDPGLGLRLIYFSYDVKMKEKGDIPEGYSVSREKKERFSLILESASTNQTSMYLCASSFTQLTEAFFGQGTRLTVV.

This clonotype was detected ten times or more. The genes are TRBV10-3 and TRBJ2-3, with D possibly matching TRBD2 (6 bases). CDR3 length equals 15 residues. CDR1 is ENHRY, CDR2 SYGVKD, per germline. Between the trimmed V and J ends, which lost 7 bases and 5 bases, there was a span of 19 bases. The CDR3 DNA sequence: TGTGCCATCAATGGAGCGGGCTTGGTCGGAGATACGCAGTATTTT. Translated: CAINGAGLVGDTQYF.

V is TRBV29-1 and J is TRBJ2-7, with D perhaps given as TRBD1 or TRBD2 (5 bases each). Per the germline V gene, CDR1 is SQVTM and CDR2 is ANQGSEA. Trimming removed 4 bases from V and 2 bases from J, with 9 bases in between. This CDR3 spans 12 amino acids. CDR3 in amino acids: CSVAGSPYEQYF. In DNA, the CDR3 is TGCAGCGTTGCAGGGAGCCCCTACGAGCAGTACTTC.

Many counts were recorded for this clonotype. This chain connects TRBV20-1 to TRBJ2-1, with no clear D. The CDR3 consists of 13 residues. From germline, CDR1 is DFQATT and CDR2 SNEGSKA (reference sequence). Trimming took 1 base from V and 6 from J, leaving 10 bases between them. CDR3 amino acids: CSARVRISNEQFF. The CDR3 DNA follows: TGCAGTGCTAGAGTTCGGATTTCCAATGAGCAGTTCTTC.

This clonotype was recorded many times. The chain recombines TRBV20-1 with TRBJ2-1; 11 positions match TRBD2. Germline V CDR1 and CDR2: DFQATT, SNEGSKA (reference sequence). The CDR3 has 16 amino acids. The V segment lost 6 bases and the J segment 4 bases; nucleotides outside the gene matches: 11. The CDR3 DNA sequence: TGCAGTGCGGCGCGTGAGACTAGCGGGACTTACAATGAGCAGTTCTTC. Its protein is CSAARETSGTYNEQFF.

The table lists this clonotype with many counts. The V call is TRBV20-1, the J call TRBJ2-1; D is perhaps TRBD2 (5 bases). Germline values: CDR1 DFQATT, CDR2 SNEGSKA (reference sequence). This CDR3 has 14 residues. V was pared by 1 base and J by 4 bases, with 11 bases between. The CDR3 sequence is CSARGTFLYNEQFF. The CDR3 DNA sequence: TGCAGTGCTAGAGGGACTTTCCTTTACAATGAGCAGTTCTTC.

The chain recombines TRBV4-2 with TRBJ2-4, with no clear D. This CDR3 is 15 amino acids long. Per germline, CDR1 LGHNA and CDR2 YNFKEQ. The V end lost 0 bases, the J end lost 1 base, and 7 bases lay between the germline ends. The DNA for the CDR3 is TGTGCCAGCAGCCAAGAAGTGTTTGCCAAAAACATTCAGTACTTC. As protein: CASSQEVFAKNIQYF.

This clonotype appeared many times. The rearrangement links TRBV12-3 or TRBV12-4 to TRBJ1-6, with D perhaps TRBD1 (6 bases). Trimming took off 6 bases at V and 7 bases at J, with 10 bases between the two ends. The CDR3 loop spans 13 amino acids. CDR3 protein: CASSYRANSPLHF. CDR3 coding DNA: TGTGCCAGCAGCTACAGGGCCAATTCACCCCTCCACTTT.

This clonotype has more than one count but fewer than ten. A single base separates this from a much larger clone, so it may be a read error. The chain couples TRBV12-3 or TRBV12-4 to TRBJ2-1; 7 positions match TRBD2. The CDR3 extends over 13 amino acids. This chain's CDR3 is CTSSSGPYNEQFF. CDR3 sequence (DNA): TGTACCAGCTCTAGCGGCCCCTACAATGAGCAGTTCTTC.

This clonotype was counted only a few times. The gene calls are TRBV7-8 and TRBJ1-2, with D possibly being TRBD1 (5 bases). CDR3 length: 18 residues. The V and J ends lost 8 bases and 6 bases respectively, with 31 bases between them. The germline CDR1 and CDR2 sequences are SGHVS and FQNEAQ. The CDR3 nucleotides read TGTGCCAGCCTCTTCGGGGCGGCCACAGGACCCTTTCCCAATGGCTACACCTTC. Its protein is CASLFGAATGPFPNGYTF.

This clonotype was counted at least ten times. The rearrangement joins TRBV28 to TRBJ1-6, with a tentative D call TRBD1 (5 bases). V dropped 5 bases and J dropped 10 bases, with 12 bases sitting between them. Looked up from germline, CDR1 is MDHEN and CDR2 is SYDVKM. The length of the CDR3 is 13 residues. The CDR3: CASSRDGESPLHF. The CDR3 DNA sequence: TGTGCCAGCAGTCGGGACGGAGAATCACCCCTCCACTTT. Full variable domain (rest looked up from reference TRBV28 and TRBJ1-6): DVKVTQSSRYLVKRTGEKVFLECVQDMDHENMFWYRQDPGLGLRLIYFSYDVKMKEKGDIPEGYSVSREKKERFSLILESASTNQTSMYLCASSRDGESPLHFGNGTRLTVT.